This TCR beta chain was captured by sequencing in a study of cytotoxic CD8 clonotypes in ibrutinib-treated CLL. TCR beta libraries used about 2 micrograms of DNA from cryopreserved PBMCs. Repertoires were generated with immunoSEQ multiplex PCR, while TCRdb's copy carries only in-frame clones and drops some. This table holds 250,000 to 350,000 clones, around 76% found once. Study conclusions and caveats: Baseline values of clonality outstripped age-matched healthy donors and followed circulating CD8+ T-cell counts. Sustained-remission and progressing patients had unequal sampling times. Public clonotypes were uncommon and contracted or stayed stable on treatment.

V shed 1 base, J shed 3 bases, and the junction held 6 bases outside the gene matches. The germline V gene has CDR1 MGHRA and CDR2 YSYEKL. This CDR3 spans 16 amino acids. As regards this clone: The target antigen is unknown.

The sample was PBMCs, taken at disease progression, from a patient treated with ibrutinib. This TCR came from a human donor with chronic lymphocytic leukemia. The chain links TRBV4-1 to TRBJ2-3; 8 bases match TRBD1. CDR3 bases: TGCGCCAGCAGCCAAGCGTCGGGACAGGCTACAGATACGCAGTATTTT. Translated: CASSQASGQATDTQYF.